One and the same sample provided the 10 T cell receptor gamma chains below, sequenced in a study of intestinal T cells in coeliac disease. Ten formalin-fixed paraffin-embedded scrolls, each 5 µm thick, supplied each case's genomic DNA. The TRG library came from 150 to 250 ng of biopsy DNA amplified with LymphoTrack primers. TCRdb re-called the multiplex PCR reads using CATT. Of fewer than 550 gamma-chain clones listed, about half are singletons. Sequenced material: a duodenal biopsy. These receptors all stem from a human donor who served as a control with a normal duodenal biopsy, not a healthy volunteer.

This clone turned up a few times. The sample holds other DNA sequences that translate to the same CDR3. The rearrangement links TRGV10 to TRGJP1. Being an ORF, TRGV10 has a function that is uncertain. This CDR3 spans 13 amino acids. V lost 8 bases and J lost 17; bases outside the gene matches: 18. CDR3 nucleotide sequence: TGTGCTGCGTGGCAATGGTGGCAGGGTTCGAAGATATTT. Translation: CAAWQWWQGSKIF.

This CDR3 is CAAWQLVAGFKIF. CDR3 in DNA: TGTGCTGCGTGGCAATTGGTGGCAGGGTTCAAGATATTT. This rearrangement joins TRGV10 to TRGJP1. TRGV10 is recorded as an ORF, its role being uncertain. The CDR3 runs 13 residues. Trimming removed 8 bases from V and 12 bases from J; junction bases left unmatched: 13.

The chain uses TRGV4 and TRGJ1 or TRGJ2. Germline lookup yields CDR1 EGSTGY and CDR2 YDSYTSSV. This CDR3 has 11 residues. V gave up 9 bases and J gave up 11 bases; unmatched junction bases: 13. This CDR3 reads CATDGIDEKLF. The CDR3 bases are TGTGCCACCGATGGGATTGACGAGAAACTCTTT.

This clone was counted a single time. This rearrangement joins TRGV3 to TRGJ1 or TRGJ2. Losses at the gene ends were 12 bases for V and 5 bases for J; bases not matched to a gene: 16. The length of the CDR3 is 13 residues. Germline CDR1 and CDR2: VTNTFY and YDVSTARD (reference sequence). DNA of the CDR3: TGTGCCGACCTGACACCGGGGGATTATAAGAAACTCTTT. As protein: CADLTPGDYKKLF.

A few counts support this clone. V and J are TRGV2 and TRGJ1 or TRGJ2. J lost 6 bases, V lost 1 base, and 9 bases had no gene match. Per germline, CDR1 EGSNGY and CDR2 YDSYNSKV. The CDR3 is 14 amino acids. CDR3 sequence reads: CATWDGPDCYKKLF. In nucleotides, the CDR3 is TGTGCCACCTGGGACGGCCCCGATTGTTATAAGAAACTCTTT.

The CDR3 bases are TGTGCTGCGTGGGATACATCTGGTTGGTTCAAGATATTT. It specifies CAAWDTSGWFKIF. The chain links TRGV10 to TRGJP1. TRGV10 is recorded as an ORF, its role being uncertain. There are 13 residues in the CDR3. V was clipped by 8 bases and J by 6 bases; unmatched bases: 7.

V usage is TRGV4 and J usage is TRGJP1. The germline V gene has CDR1 EGSTGY and CDR2 YDSYTSSV. This CDR3 spans 15 amino acids. V was clipped by 6 bases and J by 3 bases; unmatched bases: 10. This CDR3 reads CATWMGYATGWFKIF. The CDR3 DNA sequence: TGTGCCACCTGGATGGGCTATGCCACTGGTTGGTTCAAGATATTT.

For this clone: One end of the junction is discordant with germline, which a read error may explain. Other DNA variants within this sample encode the same CDR3. The chain carries TRGV4 and TRGJP1. The germline gives CDR1 EGSTGY, CDR2 YDSYTSSV. The CDR3 sequence is 15 residues long. DNA for the CDR3: TGTGCACCTGGGATGGGCTATGCCACCGGTTGGTTCAAGATATTT. Amino acids: CAPGMGYATGWFKIF.

The chain has TRGV8 and TRGJ1 or TRGJ2. Per the germline V gene, CDR1 is VENAVY and CDR2 is YDSYNSRV. CDR3 size: 12 residues. The CDR3 loop reads CAPGILIYKKLF. CDR3 bases: TGTGCACCTGGGATTTTGATTTATAAGAAACTCTTT.

This clone was seen more than once but under ten times. This rearrangement joins TRGV5 to TRGJ1 or TRGJ2. The CDR3 is 14 residues long. From germline, CDR1 is VINAFY and CDR2 YDVSNSKD. The V segment lost 6 bases and the J segment 3 bases; nucleotides outside the gene matches: 11. The CDR3 DNA reads TGTGCCACCTGGTCCAGGAATGGTTATTATAAGAAACTCTTT. Residues: CATWSRNGYYKKLF.